This TCR beta chain was identified during a study of cytomegalovirus exposure and HLA in healthy donors. Overall study: In a later analysis, the approximately 120 validation repertoires were reported to have used the same platform as the roughly 730 first-cohort repertoires.

Trimming stripped 0 bases from V and 9 bases from J, with 11 bases between. Germline CDR1 reads LGHNA; CDR2 reads YSLEER. The CDR3 spans 13 residues. Data came from immunoSEQ multiplex PCR; TCRdb stores just in-frame clones and leaves some out. There are some 170,000 clones in the sample; about 87% occur only once, and 1.4% lies in the top ten. The chain joins TRBV4-3 to TRBJ2-5; D is unclear. This TCR was sampled from a woman aged 25 to 39 in good health and CMV-seronegative. Sequenced material: PBMCs. This chain's CDR3 is CASSQDPHAAQYF. Here the CDR3 DNA reads TGCGCCAGCAGCCAAGACCCCCACGCGGCCCAGTACTTC.